This TCR beta chain was found in a study of OX40 agonist ivuxolimab in advanced cancers. Background on the study: Every 2 weeks, ivuxolimab was infused into the patients intravenously at between 0.01 and 10 mg/kg. Points from the study as a whole: In the 0.1-3.0 mg/kg groups, partial responders showed among the lowest expansion. The study found that CD8+ T cells averaged more expanded clones than CD4+. Also showing low normalized T-cell clonal expansion were some of the nonresponders.

The CDR3 spans 12 residues. V lost 6 bases and J 5 bases, leaving 10 bases between the germline ends. Germline-derived CDR1 and CDR2 are SQVTM and ANQGSEA. With respect to this clone: Its antigen is currently unknown.

Profiling relied on immunoSEQ multiplex PCR, and the TCRdb table lists in-frame clones only, not all of them. The profile shows 30,000 or so clones, 85% to 95% of them singletons. The sample in question was CD4+ or CD8+ T cells sorted from blood, obtained in a trial of the OX40 agonist ivuxolimab. This chain connects TRBV29-1 to TRBJ2-2; TRBD1 is a possible D gene (6 bases). This receptor was taken from an adult with an advanced solid tumor such as melanoma, head and neck, liver or kidney cancer. The CDR3, as DNA: TGCAGCGTCAAACAGGGAACCGGGGAGCTGTTTTTT. Protein: CSVKQGTGELFF.